The 24 T cell receptor beta chains below come from one sample, sequenced in a study of shared clonotypes between healthy human individuals. TCRdb's copy holds only in-frame clones and misses some; the assay was immunoSEQ multiplex PCR. The sample lists roughly 200,000 clones, around 63% seen once, with around 9.3% in the top ten. What was sequenced was memory CD4+ T cells sorted from blood. The subset here: CD45RA-negative fraction. Every receptor here comes from a man younger than 45 in good health.

The chain employs TRBV5-1 and TRBJ1-4, with 8 bases matching TRBD1. Germline V gene sequence: CDR1 SGHRS, CDR2 YFSETQ. The CDR3 is made up of 13 amino acids. V lost 4 bases, J lost 5 bases, and 1 base stayed unmatched. The CDR3 region has the DNA TGCGCCAGCAGCCGACAGGGGAATGAAAAACTGTTTTTT. Protein sequence: CASSRQGNEKLFF. The entire variable domain, with the rest obtained from reference TRBV5-1 and TRBJ1-4, is as follows: KAGVTQTPRYLIKTRGQQVTLSCSPISGHRSVSWYQQTPGQGLQFLFEYFSETQRNKGNFPGRFSGRQFSNSRSEMNVSTLELGDSALYLCASSRQGNEKLFFGSGTQLSVL.

This clone was detected a few times. CDR3 sequence reads: CASSSFPDNEQFF. The CDR3 nucleotides are TGCGCCAGCAGCTCCTTTCCCGACAATGAGCAGTTCTTC. This chain links TRBV5-1 with TRBJ2-1; no firm D call. This CDR3 contains 13 residues. V was cut by 3 bases and J by 5 bases, with 9 bases left in between. Germline V lookup: CDR1 SGHRS, CDR2 YFSETQ.

Of note for this clone: The same CDR3 also results from other DNA sequences found in this sample. The rearrangement links TRBV29-1 to TRBJ1-1, with D possibly TRBD1 on 5 matching bases. The CDR3 runs 15 residues. Trimming removed 4 bases from V and 0 bases from J, with 15 bases in between. Germline values: CDR1 SQVTM, CDR2 ANQGSEA. CDR3 sequence reads: CSVAQGWGMNTEAFF. In DNA form, the CDR3 reads TGCAGCGTTGCGCAGGGTTGGGGTATGAACACTGAAGCTTTCTTT.

V gene TRBV28 combines with J gene TRBJ1-2; D is possibly TRBD1 (6 bases). Trimming removed 7 bases at V and 4 bases at J, with 10 bases between. CDR3 length: 12 residues. Looked up from germline, CDR1 is MDHEN and CDR2 is SYDVKM. The CDR3 is CASNPGAYGYTF. The CDR3, as DNA: TGTGCCAGCAACCCAGGGGCCTATGGCTACACCTTC.

The CDR3 coding sequence is TGTGCCAGCAGCTTGTTCGAGACCAGCGAGCAGTACTTC. This encodes CASSLFETSEQYF. The J gene is TRBJ2-7, the V gene TRBV7-9; no firm D call. V was shortened by 3 bases and J by 6 bases, with 12 bases between the two germline ends. The germline V gene encodes CDR1 SEHNR and CDR2 FQNEAQ (reference sequence). CDR3 length: 13 amino acids.

This clone was seen at least ten times. The rearrangement links TRBV29-1 to TRBJ2-7; D is unresolved. V was cut by 7 bases and J by 1 base, with 11 bases left in between. Germline loops: CDR1 SQVTM, CDR2 ANQGSEA. This CDR3 has 12 residues. The CDR3 loop reads CSARSESYEQYF. The CDR3 DNA reads as TGCAGCGCCAGGAGCGAATCCTACGAGCAGTACTTC.

This chain uses TRBV18 with TRBJ2-1; TRBD2 matches at 7 bases. V was pared by 6 bases and J by 2 bases, with 7 bases of the junction left unmatched. Germline CDR1 is KGHSH and CDR2 is LQKENI. There are 15 residues in the CDR3. CDR3 in DNA: TGTGCCAGCTCCCTTAGCGGGCAGGCCTACAATGAGCAGTTCTTC. Translating gives CASSLSGQAYNEQFF.

This chain uses TRBV18 with TRBJ2-5; 9 bases align to TRBD1. The CDR3 has 16 amino acids. With V trimmed by 5 bases and J by 4 bases, 11 bases remained unmatched. Germline V gene sequence: CDR1 KGHSH, CDR2 LQKENI. The CDR3 protein is CASSSRGQGSSETQYF. As DNA, the CDR3 is TGTGCCAGCTCATCTCGGGGACAGGGATCATCAGAGACCCAGTACTTC.

The chain combines TRBV10-3 with TRBJ2-2; TRBD1 is a possible D gene (5 bases). The CDR3 loop spans 15 amino acids. With 3 bases removed from V and 4 bases from J, the gap between germline ends came to 12 bases. CDR1 is ENHRY and CDR2 is SYGVKD in the germline V gene. Here the CDR3 reads CAISEGQGFTGELFF. CDR3 in DNA: TGTGCCATCAGTGAAGGGCAGGGATTCACCGGGGAGCTGTTTTTT.

The chain is built from TRBV29-1 and TRBJ2-2, with 11 positions matching TRBD1. The CDR3 sequence is 14 residues long. The trim removed 7 bases at V and 5 bases at J, leaving 6 bases unmatched. The germline V gene has CDR1 SQVTM and CDR2 ANQGSEA. The CDR3 region has the DNA TGCAGCGCCAGGGACAGGGGGGAGACCGGGGAGCTGTTTTTT. Amino acids: CSARDRGETGELFF.

This chain uses TRBV12-5 with TRBJ1-1; D is uncertain. Per the germline V gene, CDR1 is LGHNT and CDR2 is FRNRAP. V lost 3 bases to trimming and J lost 0 bases, with 11 bases between them. The length of the CDR3 is 15 residues. This chain's CDR3 is CASGLWAGMNTEAFF. In DNA, the CDR3 is TGTGCTAGTGGTTTATGGGCGGGGATGAACACTGAAGCTTTCTTT.

The chain has TRBV28 and TRBJ1-2; 8 nucleotides line up with TRBD1. The V and J ends lost 6 bases and 4 bases, in that order; junction bases with no gene match: 1. The germline V gene encodes CDR1 MDHEN and CDR2 SYDVKM. This CDR3 has 12 amino acids. CDR3 nucleotides: TGTGCCAGCAGCGACAGGGGCTATGGCTACACCTTC. This encodes CASSDRGYGYTF.

This clone occurred once. The chain combines TRBV5-1 with TRBJ2-2, with a possible D match to TRBD1 (5 bases). The V end lost 0 bases, the J end lost 3 bases, and 9 bases lay between the germline ends. Germline values: CDR1 SGHRS, CDR2 YFSETQ. The CDR3 loop spans 15 amino acids. For the CDR3, the DNA is TGCGCCAGCAGCTTGGTAGTCAGGGACACCGGGGAGCTGTTTTTT. It yields the protein CASSLVVRDTGELFF.

As to this clone: A far bigger clonotype differs at one base, so this is likely a read error. CDR3 loop: CASSGAEGGAQHF. The CDR3 nucleotides read TGTGCCAGCAGTGGGGCAGAAGGGGGGGCCCAGCATTTT. V usage is TRBV2 and J usage is TRBJ1-5; possible D gene TRBD1, 6 bases. Germline CDR1 is SNHLY and CDR2 is FYNNEI. The CDR3 contains 13 residues. V gave up 4 bases and J gave up 11 bases, with 15 bases separating them.

V usage is TRBV7-6 and J usage is TRBJ2-7; D unclear. V dropped 5 bases and J dropped 0 bases, with 8 bases sitting between them. The CDR3 length is 13 residues. Germline V gene lookup returns CDR1 SGHVS and CDR2 FNYEAQ. For the CDR3, the DNA is TGTGCCAGCAGCCCGTGGTCCTCCTACGAGCAGTACTTC. The encoded protein is CASSPWSSYEQYF.

The chain is built from TRBV6-6 and TRBJ1-2; D is ambiguous. CDR1 and CDR2 (germline): MNHNY, SVGAGI (reference sequence). CDR3 length equals 12 residues. V was trimmed by 5 bases and J by 3 bases, leaving 7 bases between them. The CDR3 DNA reads as TGTGCCAGCAGTCCGAGGCACTATGGCTACACCTTC. Its translation: CASSPRHYGYTF.

The chain joins TRBV7-2 to TRBJ2-6, with D maybe TRBD1 (6 bases). Germline assignment: CDR1 SGHTA and CDR2 FQGNSA. The CDR3 loop spans 11 amino acids. Trimming stripped 6 bases from V and 13 bases from J, with 10 bases between. DNA of the CDR3: TGTGCCAGCAGATCAGGGGAAGTCCTGACTTTC. This encodes CASRSGEVLTF.

This clone was detected once. The gene calls are TRBV19 and TRBJ2-3, with 13 bases that match TRBD2. CDR3 size: 15 residues. The trim removed 10 bases at V and 1 base at J, leaving 5 bases unmatched. Per the germline V gene, CDR1 is LNHDA and CDR2 is SQIVND (reference sequence). The CDR3 nucleotides are TGTGCCACCGGACTAGCGGGAGTCGGCACAGATACGCAGTATTTT. Encoded protein: CATGLAGVGTDTQYF.

The chain employs TRBV2 and TRBJ1-4; TRBD1 might be the D (6 bases). The CDR3 length is 14 residues. Per the germline V gene, CDR1 is SNHLY and CDR2 is FYNNEI. Trimming cost V 6 bases and J 6 bases, with 14 bases left between them. CDR3 nucleotide sequence: TGTGCCAGCAGCCCACTCAGGGGATATGAAAAACTGTTTTTT. Protein product: CASSPLRGYEKLFF.

The chain links TRBV5-1 to TRBJ2-7; TRBD1 agrees at 7 bases. This CDR3 has 14 amino acids. Trimming cost V 4 bases and J 0 bases; bases outside gene matches: 4. CDR1 and CDR2 from the germline V gene are SGHRS and YFSETQ. The CDR3 is CASSPDRSSYEQYF. The CDR3 DNA follows: TGCGCCAGCAGCCCGGACAGGAGCTCCTACGAGCAGTACTTC.

V gene TRBV27 combines with J gene TRBJ2-2, with D tentatively TRBD1 or TRBD2 (7 bases each). The germline V and J ends were trimmed by 6 bases and 4 bases, with 27 bases remaining between them. Germline CDR1 MNHEY, CDR2 SMNVEV (reference sequence). The CDR3 is 19 amino acids. DNA of the CDR3: TGTGCCAGCAGCCCATCGGCGGGGGACAGCGACTTGGTCACCGGGGAGCTGTTTTTT. Amino acids: CASSPSAGDSDLVTGELFF.

The chain employs TRBV4-1 and TRBJ1-5; tentative D call: TRBD1 (5 bases). The germline V gene encodes CDR1 MGHRA and CDR2 YSYEKL. V shed 4 bases and J shed 6 bases, with 16 bases lying between them. There are 15 residues in the CDR3. DNA for the CDR3: TGCGCCAGCAGCCCTTTAGGTTGGGGCAGTCAGCCCCAGCATTTT. Protein product: CASSPLGWGSQPQHF.

The J gene is TRBJ1-1, the V gene TRBV28; 8 bases fit TRBD1. With V trimmed by 6 bases and J by 0 bases, 3 bases remained unmatched. The length of the CDR3 is 14 residues. CDR1 is MDHEN and CDR2 is SYDVKM in the germline V gene. The CDR3 DNA reads as TGTGCCAGCAGGCAGGGGGCCTTGAACACTGAAGCTTTCTTT. As protein: CASRQGALNTEAFF.

V and J are TRBV5-6 and TRBJ2-5; 12 bases match TRBD2. V was pared by 0 bases and J by 5 bases, with 11 bases of the junction left unmatched. Germline V lookup: CDR1 SGHDT, CDR2 YYEEEE. The CDR3 runs to 18 residues. CDR3 nucleotide sequence: TGTGCCAGCAGCTTGGCAGGGTCTAGCGGGAGGGCCTTGGAGACCCAGTACTTC. Translation gives CASSLAGSSGRALETQYF. The full variable domain, its missing parts supplied by reference TRBV5-6 and TRBJ2-5, is DAGVTQSPTHLIKTRGQQVTLRCSPKSGHDTVSWYQQALGQGPQFIFQYYEEEERQRGNFPDRFSGHQFPNYSSELNVNALLLGDSALYLCASSLAGSSGRALETQYFGPGTRLLVL.